Listed below are T cell receptor beta chains from one sample, sequenced in a study of chemoradiotherapy in HPV16-positive cancers. Measured with immunoSEQ multiplex PCR; TCRdb has only the in-frame clones, and not every one. The data show fewer than 25,000 clones, around 90% seen once. The material was blood, obtained from a patient who underwent chemoradiotherapy. These receptor sequences come from a human donor with HPV-associated anogenital cancer. Both conserved end residues are part of each CDR3. The order of the fields is D gene, J gene, clone size, V gene, CDR3 DNA, CDR3 protein. The D gene is left open where the match is weak. A row's size may be missing; if present it is once, few, many or a size class.

TRBD1,TRBJ2-7,once,TRBV27,TGTGCCAGCAGAAGCCGGGACAGTTCCTACGAGCAGTACTTC,CASRSRDSSYEQYF
NA,TRBJ2-1,NA,TRBV6-6,TGTGCCAGCAGTACGCCGGGAATTTCCTACAATGAGCAGTTCTTC,CASSTPGISYNEQFF
NA,TRBJ2-7,NA,TRBV6-5,TGTGCCAGCAGTTACTCGACCAGCAGCTCCTACGAGCAGTACTTC,CASSYSTSSSYEQYF
NA,TRBJ2-2,few,TRBV2,TGTGCCAGCAGTGTATCGATCTTTAACACCGGGGAGCTGTTTTTT,CASSVSIFNTGELFF
NA,TRBJ1-5,NA,TRBV15,TGTGCCACCAGCAGAGACCGGACCCAGGGTTTTGAACAGCCCCAGCATTTT,CATSRDRTQGFEQPQHF
TRBD1,TRBJ2-3,NA,TRBV6-5,TGTGCCAGCAGTTTACAGGGGGGAAGCACAGATACGCAGTATTTT,CASSLQGGSTDTQYF
TRBD2,TRBJ2-3,NA,TRBV14,TGTGCCAGCAGCCAACTAGCGGGAGTCTTGGGAAAGCAGTATTTT,CASSQLAGVLGKQYF
NA,TRBJ2-1,NA,TRBV7-2,TGTGCCAGCAGCTCCGTAAGAAAAAACTACAATGAGCAGTTCTTC,CASSSVRKNYNEQFF
NA,TRBJ1-5,NA,TRBV2,TGTGCCAGCACCCCCCAACCAGCCGGGAATCAGCCCCAGCATTTT,CASTPQPAGNQPQHF
TRBD2,TRBJ2-7,few,TRBV7-3,TGTGCCAGCAGCTTAGGACCGGGAGGCTCCTACGAGCAGTACTTC,CASSLGPGGSYEQYF
NA,TRBJ1-2,NA,TRBV7-9,TGTGCCAGCAGCTTAAGAGGGGCTGAAGGCTACACCTTC,CASSLRGAEGYTF
NA,TRBJ2-7,NA,TRBV6-8,TGTGCCAGCAGTTACGGGGGGGCCGGGTACGAGCAGTACTTC,CASSYGGAGYEQYF
TRBD1,TRBJ1-1,NA,TRBV15,TGTGCCACCAGCAGACAGGGGGGAGACACTGAAGCTTTCTTT,CATSRQGGDTEAFF
NA,TRBJ1-1,NA,TRBV7-9,TGTGCCAGCAGCTTAGCGTCGGCAGGGAACACTGAAGCTTTCTTT,CASSLASAGNTEAFF
NA,TRBJ1-3,NA,TRBV19,TGTGCCAGTAGCATGACGGGATACTCTGGAAACACCATATATTTT,CASSMTGYSGNTIYF
TRBD1,TRBJ1-4,NA,TRBV14,TGTGCCAGCAGCCAGAAATCTCCGGGACAGGGTGAAGAGAATGAAAAACTGTTTTTT,CASSQKSPGQGEENEKLFF
NA,TRBJ2-7,NA,TRBV5-5,TGTGCCAGCAGCTTGGAGCTTCTAGGTGAGCAGTACTTC,CASSLELLGEQYF
TRBD2,TRBJ2-3,NA,TRBV4-3,TGCGCCAGCAGCCAGAGTAGCGGGGGGGAGAGCACAGATACGCAGTATTTT,CASSQSSGGESTDTQYF
TRBD1,TRBJ1-4,NA,TRBV6-1,TGTGCCAGCAGTGAGGGGGACAGGGATGAAAAACTGTTTTTT,CASSEGDRDEKLFF
TRBD2,TRBJ2-5,NA,TRBV2,TGTGCCAGCAGTCGGACTAGCGGGAGGGCCCAGGAGACCCAGTACTTC,CASSRTSGRAQETQYF
TRBD1,TRBJ1-1,NA,TRBV4-1,TGCGCCAGCAGCCTAGAGACAGGGGGAGTTGAAGCTTTCTTT,CASSLETGGVEAFF
TRBD1,TRBJ1-1,NA,TRBV10-3,TGTGCCATCAGTATGGGACAGACACCGAACACTGAAGCTTTCTTT,CAISMGQTPNTEAFF
TRBD2,TRBJ2-3,NA,TRBV7-3,TGTGCCAGCAGCTTAGGAGAGGCGGGGGGGCTAGATACGCAGTATTTT,CASSLGEAGGLDTQYF
NA,TRBJ1-3,NA,TRBV2,TGTGCCAGCAGTGAAATAGGGACCCCTGAGGAAAACACCATATATTTT,CASSEIGTPEENTIYF
TRBD1,TRBJ1-6,NA,TRBV7-9,TGTGCCAGCAGAGAACAGGGGGCTGCGTCACCCCTCCACTTT,CASREQGAASPLHF
NA,TRBJ2-5,NA,TRBV29-1,TGCAGCGTCCCCGGTGCCGGGGAGACCCAGTACTTC,CSVPGAGETQYF
TRBD2,TRBJ2-3,NA,TRBV7-9,TGTGCCAGCATCCGGGGGGGGGCTAACGAGGATACGCAGTATTTT,CASIRGGANEDTQYF
TRBD1,TRBJ2-2,NA,TRBV19,TGTGCCAGTAGTGTCACAGGGGGCGTGCTGTACGGCGGGGAGCTGTTTTTT,CASSVTGGVLYGGELFF
NA,TRBJ2-1,NA,TRBV6-4,TGTGCCAGCAGTGACGGGGCGGGCTCCTACAATGAGCAGTTCTTC,CASSDGAGSYNEQFF
NA,TRBJ2-7,few,TRBV27,TGTGCCAGCAGTTTCCCGGGGAACGAGCAGTACTTC,CASSFPGNEQYF
NA,TRBJ1-1,NA,TRBV19,TGTGCCAGTAGTATAGGCGGGGTGTGGATGAACACTGAAGCTTTCTTT,CASSIGGVWMNTEAFF
TRBD1,TRBJ2-7,NA,TRBV5-1,TGCGCCAGCAGTTCCGGGACAGGGACCTACGAGCAGTACTTC,CASSSGTGTYEQYF
TRBD2,TRBJ2-7,NA,TRBV7-9,TGTGCCAGCAGCTTATACGGGGGGGCGTCTGACGAGCAGTACTTC,CASSLYGGASDEQYF
NA,TRBJ2-4,NA,TRBV7-3,TGTGCCAGCAGCTTAGATACTTTTGGGATTCAGTACTTC,CASSLDTFGIQYF